The clone carrying this T cell receptor beta chain showed up many times. Specified time point: after trial treatment. The sample's treatment: LDRT plus nivolumab, ipilimumab, low-dose cyclophosphamide and aspirin (RACIN trial). Treatment combined nivolumab, ipilimumab, aspirin, low-dose cyclophosphamide and low-dose radiotherapy in a dose-escalation trial. V dropped 1 base and J dropped 1; count of bases not matched to a gene: 5. This CDR3 spans 18 amino acids. The germline V gene has CDR1 MGHRA and CDR2 YSYEKL. Priming of first-strand cDNA relied on TRAV- and TRBV-specific primers (covering alpha and beta chains). The PCR that amplified TCRs ran for about 20 cycles, relying on a constant-region primer and a V-primer adapter. In vitro transcription was used to amplify the isolated mRNA. MiXCR, run by TCRdb on the reads, gives a single entry per CDR3 protein. In the table there are around 100,000 distinct CDR3 sequences, less than 25% of which are singletons.

The data are from a study of low-dose radiotherapy and immunotherapy resistance in tumors. Study details: Aspirin 300 mg was given orally each day for four cycles from cycle 1 day 1.

The V gene is TRBV4-1, the J gene TRBJ2-1, with 12 nucleotides matching TRBD1. This sequence originates from a male donor with prostate cancer. The sequenced sample was PBMCs, obtained after low-dose radiotherapy plus immunotherapy. The CDR3 nucleotides are TGCGCCAGCAGCCAAGGGGGACAGGGGGCAAGATCCTACAATGAGCAGTTCTTC. Protein sequence: CASSQGGQGARSYNEQFF.